Listed below are T cell receptor beta chains from one sample, sequenced in a study of blood T cells in healthy people across ages. MiXCR was run by TCRdb on the 5' RACE reads, yielding one entry per CDR3 protein. The table includes 650,000 to 1,000,000 distinct CDR3 sequences, roughly 34% detected once. What was sequenced was blood. The receptor set was obtained from a man aged 18 to 30 in good health. CDR3s include the opening cysteine and the closing phenylalanine or tryptophan. Fields, in order: J gene, V gene, D gene, clone size, CDR3 DNA, CDR3 protein. The D gene is left open where the match is weak. The size of a clone is reported for some rows only, either as once, few or many, or as a class for expanded clones.

J: TRBJ1-3
V: TRBV12-3/TRBV12-4
D: TRBD1
size: NA
DNA: TGTGCCAGCAGACCCCACGGACAGGGGGACACCATATATTTT
CDR3: CASRPHGQGDTIYF

J: TRBJ2-5
V: TRBV20-1
D: NA
size: many
DNA: TGCAGTGCTAGAAGGGCCCAAGAGACCCAGTACTTC
CDR3: CSARRAQETQYF

J: TRBJ2-1
V: TRBV27
D: TRBD2
size: NA
DNA: TGTGCCAGCAGTTTTTCGGCTAGCGGGACAAATTACAATGAGCAGTTCTTC
CDR3: CASSFSASGTNYNEQFF

J: TRBJ2-7
V: TRBV29-1
D: NA
size: few
DNA: TGCAGCGTTGCAGCAAGCCTCTCCTACGAGCAGTACTTC
CDR3: CSVAASLSYEQYF

J: TRBJ1-1
V: TRBV12-3/TRBV12-4
D: NA
size: few
DNA: TGTGCCAGCAGCCCCATCATGGGGATGAACACTGAAGCTTTCTTT
CDR3: CASSPIMGMNTEAFF

J: TRBJ2-5
V: TRBV29-1
D: NA
size: NA
DNA: TGCAGCGCTGGGACACCCCAAGAGACCCAGTACTTC
CDR3: CSAGTPQETQYF

J: TRBJ2-1
V: TRBV5-6
D: NA
size: few
DNA: TGTGCCAGCAGCCCCGCGGGACAAGTCAACAATGAGCAGTTCTTC
CDR3: CASSPAGQVNNEQFF

J: TRBJ1-5
V: TRBV4-1
D: NA
size: NA
DNA: TGCGCCAGCAGCCAAGAAGGGTGGAGGGTTGGACAGCCCCAGCATTTT
CDR3: CASSQEGWRVGQPQHF

J: TRBJ1-1
V: TRBV29-1
D: NA
size: NA
DNA: TGCAGCGTTGATAGGCCCGAAGCTTTCTTT
CDR3: CSVDRPEAFF

J: TRBJ1-5
V: TRBV5-6
D: TRBD1
size: few
DNA: TGTGCCAGCAGCCCCCGACAGGGCCTTAGCAATCAGCCCCAGCATTTT
CDR3: CASSPRQGLSNQPQHF

J: TRBJ2-3
V: TRBV4-3
D: NA
size: few
DNA: TGCGCCAGCAGCCAAGCGAAACGGGGGGCCAGCACAGATACGCAGTATTTT
CDR3: CASSQAKRGASTDTQYF

J: TRBJ1-1
V: TRBV7-2
D: NA
size: NA
DNA: TGTGCCAGCAGCTTGAGACACGCGAACACTGAAGCTTTCTTT
CDR3: CASSLRHANTEAFF

J: TRBJ1-6
V: TRBV6-6
D: TRBD1
size: few
DNA: TGTGCCAGCAAGGTGGGACAGGGTTCTTCACCCCTCCACTTT
CDR3: CASKVGQGSSPLHF

J: TRBJ2-1
V: TRBV9
D: TRBD1
size: many
DNA: TGTGCCAGCAGCGCAGGGGGCGATGAGCAGTTCTTC
CDR3: CASSAGGDEQFF

J: TRBJ2-1
V: TRBV7-2
D: NA
size: NA
DNA: TGTGCCAGCAGCTTAAGAGCGGCCCGCTCCTACAATGAGCAGTTCTTC
CDR3: CASSLRAARSYNEQFF

J: TRBJ2-2
V: TRBV4-3
D: TRBD1
size: few
DNA: TGCGCCAGCAGCCACACCGGGACAGGGTTTGAGGTCACCGGGGAGCTGTTTTTT
CDR3: CASSHTGTGFEVTGELFF

J: TRBJ1-5
V: TRBV12-3/TRBV12-4
D: TRBD1
size: few
DNA: TGTGCCAGCAGTTTCCGGACAGGGAGCAATCAGCCCCAGCATTTT
CDR3: CASSFRTGSNQPQHF

J: TRBJ2-3
V: TRBV12-3/TRBV12-4
D: NA
size: few
DNA: TGTGCCAGCACTGTGGGGGGGCAAACAGATACGCAGTATTTT
CDR3: CASTVGGQTDTQYF

J: TRBJ1-1
V: TRBV13
D: NA
size: NA
DNA: TGTGCCAGCAGCCCATACTTTACCAACACTGAAGCTTTCTTT
CDR3: CASSPYFTNTEAFF

J: TRBJ2-1
V: TRBV7-6
D: NA
size: few
DNA: TGTGCCAGCAGCTCCGGGATAGGCCACTCCTACAATGAGCAGTTCTTC
CDR3: CASSSGIGHSYNEQFF

J: TRBJ2-7
V: TRBV20-1
D: TRBD2
size: NA
DNA: TGCAGTGCTAGAGATCGGCCTAGCGGCTACGAGCAGTACTTC
CDR3: CSARDRPSGYEQYF

J: TRBJ2-2
V: TRBV27
D: NA
size: NA
DNA: TGTGCCAGCAGTTTATCTGCGGGGCCCCTGGACACCGGGGAGCTGTTTTTT
CDR3: CASSLSAGPLDTGELFF

J: TRBJ1-2
V: TRBV20-1
D: NA
size: few
DNA: TGCAGTGCTAGCACCAGGGGTGTTCGGGGCTACACCTTC
CDR3: CSASTRGVRGYTF

J: TRBJ2-7
V: TRBV7-2
D: NA
size: NA
DNA: TGTGCCAGCAGCCCGGCGCCGAACAGGAATGAGCAGTACTTC
CDR3: CASSPAPNRNEQYF

J: TRBJ2-5
V: TRBV4-3
D: TRBD2
size: few
DNA: TGCGCCAGCAGCCAGGGACTAGCGGAAGAGACCCAGTACTTC
CDR3: CASSQGLAEETQYF

J: TRBJ2-7
V: TRBV29-1
D: NA
size: NA
DNA: TGCAGCGGTCTCGAGTACAATGAGCAGTACTTC
CDR3: CSGLEYNEQYF

J: TRBJ2-1
V: TRBV20-1
D: NA
size: many
DNA: TGCAGTGCTAGAGATCCTCAGGGGTATGAGCAGTTCTTC
CDR3: CSARDPQGYEQFF

J: TRBJ2-2
V: TRBV7-2
D: TRBD1
size: few
DNA: TGTGCCAGCAGTCTAACCCCGGGACAGGGAGCCGGGGAGCTGTTTTTT
CDR3: CASSLTPGQGAGELFF

J: TRBJ1-5
V: TRBV28
D: NA
size: NA
DNA: TGTGCCAGCAGTTTCGGTCAAGATCAGCCCCAGCATTTT
CDR3: CASSFGQDQPQHF

J: TRBJ2-1
V: TRBV29-1
D: TRBD2
size: many
DNA: TGCAGCGTGACTAGCGGGTACCACTCCTACAATGAGCAGTTCTTC
CDR3: CSVTSGYHSYNEQFF

J: TRBJ2-1
V: TRBV14
D: NA
size: NA
DNA: TGTGCCAGCAGCCAAGATCGAGACTCCAACAATGAGCAGTTCTTC
CDR3: CASSQDRDSNNEQFF

J: TRBJ1-4
V: TRBV2
D: TRBD1
size: NA
DNA: TGTGCCAGCAGTGATCCGGGACAGGAAGGTGAAAAACTGTTTTTT
CDR3: CASSDPGQEGEKLFF

J: TRBJ2-1
V: TRBV7-3
D: TRBD2
size: few
DNA: TGTGCCAGCAGACTAGCGGGGTTCAATGAGCAGTTCTTC
CDR3: CASRLAGFNEQFF

J: TRBJ1-2
V: TRBV7-2
D: NA
size: NA
DNA: TGTGCCAGCAGCCTCGGACAGCCTATTACTAACTATGGCTACACCTTC
CDR3: CASSLGQPITNYGYTF

J: TRBJ2-5
V: TRBV7-2
D: NA
size: few
DNA: TGTGCCAGCAGCTCTATGAGCGTTGGAGAGACCCAGTACTTC
CDR3: CASSSMSVGETQYF

J: TRBJ1-5
V: TRBV2
D: TRBD1
size: NA
DNA: TGTGCCAGCAGTGTTACCGGGACAGGGGGACAGCCCCAGCATTTT
CDR3: CASSVTGTGGQPQHF

J: TRBJ2-2
V: TRBV4-2
D: NA
size: NA
DNA: TGTGCCAGCAGCCAAGAAGCCCCAGGAATGGGGATTCGGAGCACCGGGGAGCTGTTTTTT
CDR3: CASSQEAPGMGIRSTGELFF

J: TRBJ2-1
V: TRBV5-1
D: TRBD2
size: once
DNA: TGCGCCGGCAGCTTCTCGAGGACTAGCGGCTCCTACAATGAGCAGTTCTTC
CDR3: CAGSFSRTSGSYNEQFF

J: TRBJ2-7
V: TRBV9
D: NA
size: few
DNA: TGTGCCAGCGCAGGGGGGAGGTCAGGCGACTACGAGCAGTACTTC
CDR3: CASAGGRSGDYEQYF

J: TRBJ2-3
V: TRBV7-9
D: TRBD1
size: NA
DNA: TGTGCCAGCATTATCGGACAGGGCTTAGCAGATACGCAGTATTTT
CDR3: CASIIGQGLADTQYF

J: TRBJ1-6
V: TRBV4-2
D: TRBD1
size: few
DNA: TGTGCCAGCAGCCAAGAGGGGACAGATGCTAATTCACCCCTCCACTTT
CDR3: CASSQEGTDANSPLHF

J: TRBJ2-7
V: TRBV6-6
D: NA
size: few
DNA: TGTGCCAGCAGTTACGGTGGCGGCTCCTACGAGCAGTACTTC
CDR3: CASSYGGGSYEQYF

J: TRBJ1-2
V: TRBV29-1
D: NA
size: NA
DNA: TGCAGCGTTCTACGGGGGGTCTATGGCTACACCTTC
CDR3: CSVLRGVYGYTF

J: TRBJ1-2
V: TRBV15
D: TRBD1
size: many
DNA: TGTGCCACCACCCGGGACAGGCTCTATGGCTACACCTTC
CDR3: CATTRDRLYGYTF

J: TRBJ1-6
V: TRBV6-5
D: TRBD1
size: few
DNA: TGTGCCAGCAGTTACTCGGGACAGTCATATTCACCCCTCCACTTT
CDR3: CASSYSGQSYSPLHF

J: TRBJ1-1
V: TRBV29-1
D: NA
size: few
DNA: TGCAGCGTTGAAAGGGGCGGCGTGAACACTGAAGCTTTCTTT
CDR3: CSVERGGVNTEAFF

J: TRBJ1-2
V: TRBV6-5
D: NA
size: NA
DNA: TGTGCCAGCAGTTCCCACAGGGACTTGATGAGGGGGTACTATGGCTACACCTTC
CDR3: CASSSHRDLMRGYYGYTF

J: TRBJ2-7
V: TRBV10-2
D: NA
size: NA
DNA: TGCGCCAGCAGTGTGGGTCTTTTCTCCTACGAGCAGTACTTC
CDR3: CASSVGLFSYEQYF

J: TRBJ1-1
V: TRBV6-5
D: NA
size: NA
DNA: TGTGCCAGCAGTTACTCGAGGGCGAACACTGAAGCTTTCTTT
CDR3: CASSYSRANTEAFF

J: TRBJ1-2
V: TRBV29-1
D: TRBD1
size: many
DNA: TGCAGCGTAGCCCGGGACAGCAATTATGGCTACACCTTC
CDR3: CSVARDSNYGYTF

J: TRBJ2-7
V: TRBV12-3/TRBV12-4
D: NA
size: NA
DNA: TGTGCCAGCAGTTTAGTCGGTTGGCAACAGTACTTC
CDR3: CASSLVGWQQYF